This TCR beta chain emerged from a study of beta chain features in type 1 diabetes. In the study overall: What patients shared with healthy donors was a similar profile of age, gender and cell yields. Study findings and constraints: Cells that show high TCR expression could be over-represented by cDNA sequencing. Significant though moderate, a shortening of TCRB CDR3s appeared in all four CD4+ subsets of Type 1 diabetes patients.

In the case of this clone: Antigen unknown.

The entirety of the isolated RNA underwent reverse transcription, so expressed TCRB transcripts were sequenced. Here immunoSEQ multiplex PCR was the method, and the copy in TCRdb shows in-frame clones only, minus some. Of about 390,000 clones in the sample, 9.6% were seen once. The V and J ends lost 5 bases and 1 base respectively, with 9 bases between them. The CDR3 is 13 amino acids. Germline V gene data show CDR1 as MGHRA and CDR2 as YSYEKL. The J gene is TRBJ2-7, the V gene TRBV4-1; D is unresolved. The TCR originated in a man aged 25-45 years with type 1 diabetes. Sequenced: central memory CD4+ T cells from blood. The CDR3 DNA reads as TGCGCCAGCAGCTTGTATTCTTCCTACGAGCAGTACTTC. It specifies CASSLYSSYEQYF.